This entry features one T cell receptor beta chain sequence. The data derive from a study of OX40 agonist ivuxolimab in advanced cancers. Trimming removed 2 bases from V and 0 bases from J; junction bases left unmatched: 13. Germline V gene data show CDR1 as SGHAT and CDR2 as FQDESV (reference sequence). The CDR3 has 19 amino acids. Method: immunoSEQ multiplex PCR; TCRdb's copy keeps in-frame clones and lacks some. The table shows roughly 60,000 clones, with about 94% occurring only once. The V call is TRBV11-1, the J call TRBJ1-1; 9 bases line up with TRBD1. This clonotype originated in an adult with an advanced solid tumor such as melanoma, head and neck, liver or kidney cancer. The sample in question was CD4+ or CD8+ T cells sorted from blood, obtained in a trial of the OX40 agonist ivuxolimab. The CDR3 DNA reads TGTGCCAGCAGCTTAATTGGATGGTACAGGGGGCAGCTGAACACTGAAGCTTTCTTT. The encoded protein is CASSLIGWYRGQLNTEAFF. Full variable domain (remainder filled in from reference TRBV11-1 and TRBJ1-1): EAEVAQSPRYKITEKSQAVAFWCDPISGHATLYWYRQILGQGPELLVQFQDESVVDDSQLPKDRFSAERLKGVDSTLKIQPAELGDSAMYLCASSLIGWYRGQLNTEAFFGQGTRLTVV.